A single T cell receptor (beta chain) is shown here with its context. It is likely a read error: a sequence one base away is far more abundant. The data were obtained in a study of shared clonotypes between healthy human individuals. Assay used: immunoSEQ multiplex PCR; TCRdb lists only in-frame clones, some missing. The sample lists about 560,000 clones; around 78% were seen once. The CDR3 runs 12 residues. From germline, CDR1 is KGHSH and CDR2 LQKENI. The chain joins TRBV18 to TRBJ1-2, with no clear D. The TCR was taken from a woman between 40 and 55 years old in good health. Some clones in this sample may be carry-over from other donors' samples. Sequencing was carried out using PBMCs. CDR3 sequence: CAGSLDNYGYTF. The CDR3 nucleotides are TGTGCCGGCTCACTAGACAACTATGGCTACACCTTC.